Listed here are 12 T cell receptor beta chains from one sample, sequenced in a study of cytomegalovirus exposure and HLA in healthy donors listed by TCRdb under 2017. The method was the immunoSEQ multiplex PCR assay. The immuneACCESS repertoire file appears here via TCRdb, limited to in-frame rearrangements. These files lack a portion of the clones; in checked studies, under half of the deficit traces to unresolved V genes, and the cause of the others is not known. The sample profile shows about 120,000 clones; about 91% of them were found once. 1.5% to 2% of the sample lies in the top ten. The sample comprised PBMCs. These TCRs come from a man aged 18 to 29 in good health and CMV-seronegative.

The chain uses TRBV6-1 and TRBJ1-5, with 8 nucleotides matching TRBD1. After removal of 4 bases from V and 2 bases from J, the junction contained 4 bases not matched to a gene. Germline V gene data show CDR1 as MNHNS and CDR2 as SASEGT. CDR3 length: 15 residues. The CDR3 protein is CASSGQGAGNQPQHF. DNA for the CDR3: TGTGCCAGCAGTGGGCAGGGGGCGGGCAATCAGCCCCAGCATTTT.

V gene TRBV4-3 combines with J gene TRBJ2-6; D is uncertain. Between the trimmed V and J ends, which lost 1 base and 2 bases, there was a span of 9 bases. CDR1 and CDR2 (germline): LGHNA, YSLEER. This CDR3 is 16 amino acids long. In DNA, the CDR3 is TGCGCCAGCAGCCAAGTCATTTCGGCTGGGGCCAACGTCCTGACTTTC. Its translation is CASSQVISAGANVLTF.

The chain carries TRBV28 and TRBJ1-6; TRBD1 agrees at 8 bases. The germline V gene encodes CDR1 MDHEN and CDR2 SYDVKM. V was clipped by 7 bases and J by 6 bases; unmatched bases: 8. The CDR3 consists of 15 residues. The CDR3 reads CASNRGTGRNSPLHF. The CDR3 DNA follows: TGTGCCAGCAACAGGGGGACCGGGCGTAATTCACCCCTCCACTTT.

This chain joins TRBV19 and TRBJ2-1; unclear D gene. V lost 3 bases, J lost 1 base, and 10 bases lay in between. CDR3 length: 15 residues. In germline, CDR1 is LNHDA, CDR2 SQIVND (reference sequence). As DNA, the CDR3 is TGTGCCAGTAGTATGACTCGCACATCCTACAATGAGCAGTTCTTC. It encodes CASSMTRTSYNEQFF.

The chain recombines TRBV4-2 with TRBJ2-5; D not resolved. Trimming took off 1 base at V and 7 bases at J, with 10 bases between the two ends. From germline, CDR1 is LGHNA and CDR2 YNFKEQ. CDR3 length: 13 residues. This CDR3 is CASSQVSSGTQYF. DNA of the CDR3: TGTGCCAGCAGCCAAGTTAGTTCCGGGACCCAGTACTTC.

This rearrangement joins TRBV15 to TRBJ2-1, with TRBD2 matching over 7 bases. Germline assignment: CDR1 LNHNV and CDR2 YYDKDF (reference sequence). V dropped 5 bases and J dropped 9; count of bases not matched to a gene: 13. The CDR3 is 15 residues long. The CDR3 DNA sequence: TGTGCCACCAGCGTACGGGACTATCTAGTCGGTGAGCAGTTCTTC. Protein: CATSVRDYLVGEQFF.

This clone occurred a few times. Other nucleotide sequences in the sample specify the same CDR3. The J gene is TRBJ1-4, the V gene TRBV6-5; TRBD1 matches at 9 bases. CDR1 MNHEY and CDR2 SVGAGI come from the germline V gene. Unmatched junction bases numbered 6, after V lost 6 bases and J lost 7 bases. This CDR3 contains 14 residues. The CDR3 loop is CASSSTGGREKLFF. The CDR3 DNA follows: TGTGCCAGCAGCTCCACAGGGGGCCGTGAAAAACTGTTTTTT.

The rearrangement uses TRBV13 and TRBJ2-1; perhaps TRBD2 as D (5 bases). Germline V gives CDR1 PRHDT, CDR2 FYEKMQ (reference sequence). Trimming cost V 1 base and J 4 bases, with 14 bases left between them. There are 16 residues in the CDR3. The CDR3 DNA reads TGTGCCAGCAGCTTAGATCCGGGGTATATTTACAATGAGCAGTTCTTC. Translating it yields CASSLDPGYIYNEQFF.

This sequence joins TRBV7-9 and TRBJ1-2; D might be TRBD1 (6 bases). This CDR3 spans 16 amino acids. Germline CDR1 SEHNR, CDR2 FQNEAQ (reference sequence). Trimming took off 5 bases at V and 6 bases at J, with 22 bases between the two ends. The CDR3 bases are TGTGCCAGCAGCCCGGCCCAGGGGCCCTCGGTGAATGGCTACACCTTC. This translates into CASSPAQGPSVNGYTF. Complete variable domain (other parts from reference TRBV7-9 and TRBJ1-2): DTGVSQNPRHKITKRGQNVTFRCDPISEHNRLYWYRQTLGQGPEFLTYFQNEAQLEKSRLLSDRFSAERPKGSFSTLEIQRTEQGDSAMYLCASSPAQGPSVNGYTFGSGTRLTVV.

The chain links TRBV19 to TRBJ1-4, with 9 bases identical to TRBD1. Germline values: CDR1 LNHDA, CDR2 SQIVND (reference sequence). The CDR3 totals 16 residues. V shed 3 bases, J shed 0 bases, and the junction held 2 bases outside the gene matches. Written as DNA, the CDR3 is TGTGCCAGTAGTATGGGGACAGGGACAACTAATGAAAAACTGTTTTTT. Protein: CASSMGTGTTNEKLFF. Complete variable domain (other parts from reference TRBV19 and TRBJ1-4): DGGITQSPKYLFRKEGQNVTLSCEQNLNHDAMYWYRQDPGQGLRLIYYSQIVNDFQKGDIAEGYSVSREKKESFPLTVTSAQKNPTAFYLCASSMGTGTTNEKLFFGSGTQLSVL.

This chain connects TRBV6-5 to TRBJ2-7; D perhaps matches TRBD1 (5 bases). Trimming pared 2 bases from V and 2 bases from J, leaving 13 bases between. CDR3 length equals 15 residues. CDR1 is MNHEY and CDR2 is SVGAGI in the germline V gene. Here the CDR3 reads CASSYATVGPYEQYF. The CDR3 DNA reads TGTGCCAGCAGTTACGCAACGGTGGGGCCCTACGAGCAGTACTTC.

The chain recombines TRBV6-5 with TRBJ1-2, with D perhaps TRBD1 (5 bases). The CDR3 runs to 13 residues. Trimming pared 6 bases from V and 4 bases from J, leaving 12 bases between. Per germline, CDR1 MNHEY and CDR2 SVGAGI. Here the CDR3 reads CASRNGGTYGYTF. DNA for the CDR3: TGTGCCAGCAGGAACGGAGGGACCTATGGCTACACCTTC.